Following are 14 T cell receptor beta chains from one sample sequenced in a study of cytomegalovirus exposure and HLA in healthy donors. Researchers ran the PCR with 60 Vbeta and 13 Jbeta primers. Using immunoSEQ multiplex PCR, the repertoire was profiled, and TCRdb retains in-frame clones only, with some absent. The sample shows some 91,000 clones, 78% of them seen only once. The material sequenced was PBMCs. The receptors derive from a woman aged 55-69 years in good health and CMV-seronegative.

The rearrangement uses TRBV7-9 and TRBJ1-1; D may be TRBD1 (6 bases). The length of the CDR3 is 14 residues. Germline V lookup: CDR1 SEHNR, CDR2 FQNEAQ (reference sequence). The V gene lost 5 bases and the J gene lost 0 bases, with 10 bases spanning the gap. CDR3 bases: TGTGCCAGCAGCATCGGACAGTTGAACACTGAAGCTTTCTTT. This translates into CASSIGQLNTEAFF.

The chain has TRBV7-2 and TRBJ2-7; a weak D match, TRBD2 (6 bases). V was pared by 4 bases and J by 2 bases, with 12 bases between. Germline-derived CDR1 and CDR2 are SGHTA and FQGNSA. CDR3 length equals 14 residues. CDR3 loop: CASSWIAETYEQYF. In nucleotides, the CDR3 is TGTGCCAGCAGCTGGATAGCGGAAACCTACGAGCAGTACTTC.

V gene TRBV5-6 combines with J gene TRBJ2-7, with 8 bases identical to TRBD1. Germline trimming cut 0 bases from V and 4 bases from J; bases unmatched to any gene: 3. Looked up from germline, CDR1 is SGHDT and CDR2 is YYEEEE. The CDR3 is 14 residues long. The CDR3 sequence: CASSLGTGQYEQYF. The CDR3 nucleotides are TGTGCCAGCAGCTTGGGGACAGGGCAGTACGAGCAGTACTTC. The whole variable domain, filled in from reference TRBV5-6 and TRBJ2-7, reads DAGVTQSPTHLIKTRGQQVTLRCSPKSGHDTVSWYQQALGQGPQFIFQYYEEEERQRGNFPDRFSGHQFPNYSSELNVNALLLGDSALYLCASSLGTGQYEQYFGPGTRLTVT.

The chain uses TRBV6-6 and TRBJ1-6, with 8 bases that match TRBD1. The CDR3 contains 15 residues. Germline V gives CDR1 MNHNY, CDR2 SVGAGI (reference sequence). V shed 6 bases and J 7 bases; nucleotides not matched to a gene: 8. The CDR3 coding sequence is TGTGCCAGCAGCCGCGGACAGGGAACCAATTCACCCCTCCACTTT. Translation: CASSRGQGTNSPLHF.

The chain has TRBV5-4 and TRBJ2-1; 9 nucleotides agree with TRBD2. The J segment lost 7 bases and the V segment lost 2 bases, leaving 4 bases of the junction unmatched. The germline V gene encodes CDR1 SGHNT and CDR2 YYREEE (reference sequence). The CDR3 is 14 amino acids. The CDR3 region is CASSLAGGRNEQFF. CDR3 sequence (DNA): TGTGCCAGCAGCTTAGCGGGAGGTCGTAATGAGCAGTTCTTC.

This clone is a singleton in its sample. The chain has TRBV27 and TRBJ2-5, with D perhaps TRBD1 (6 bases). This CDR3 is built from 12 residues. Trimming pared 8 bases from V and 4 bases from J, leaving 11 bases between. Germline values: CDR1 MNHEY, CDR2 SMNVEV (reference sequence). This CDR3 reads CASCGQRETQYF. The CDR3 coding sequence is TGTGCCAGCTGTGGACAGCGAGAGACCCAGTACTTC.

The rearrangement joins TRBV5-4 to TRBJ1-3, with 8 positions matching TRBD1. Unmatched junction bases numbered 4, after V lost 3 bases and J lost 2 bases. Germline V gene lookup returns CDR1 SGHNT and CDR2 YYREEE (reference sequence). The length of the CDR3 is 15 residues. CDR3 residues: CASSYGQGAGNTIYF. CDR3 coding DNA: TGTGCCAGCAGCTATGGACAGGGCGCTGGAAACACCATATATTTT. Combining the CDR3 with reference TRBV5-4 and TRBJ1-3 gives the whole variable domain ETGVTQSPTHLIKTRGQQVTLRCSSQSGHNTVSWYQQALGQGPQFIFQYYREEENGRGNFPPRFSGLQFPNYSSELNVNALELDDSALYLCASSYGQGAGNTIYFGEGSWLTVV.

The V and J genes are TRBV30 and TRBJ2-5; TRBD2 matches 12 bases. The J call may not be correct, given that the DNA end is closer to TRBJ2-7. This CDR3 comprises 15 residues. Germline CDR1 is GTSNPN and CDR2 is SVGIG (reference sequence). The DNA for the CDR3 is TGTGCCTGGAGTGTACGACTAGCGGGAGTGCGCGAGCAGTACTTC. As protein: CAWSVRLAGVREQYF.

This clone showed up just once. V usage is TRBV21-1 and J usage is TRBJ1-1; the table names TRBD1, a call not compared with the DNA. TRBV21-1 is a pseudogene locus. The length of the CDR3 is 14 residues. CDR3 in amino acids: CASKVDSLNTEAFF. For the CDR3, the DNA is TGTGCCAGCAAGGTCGACAGTCTGAACACTGAAGCTTTCTTT.

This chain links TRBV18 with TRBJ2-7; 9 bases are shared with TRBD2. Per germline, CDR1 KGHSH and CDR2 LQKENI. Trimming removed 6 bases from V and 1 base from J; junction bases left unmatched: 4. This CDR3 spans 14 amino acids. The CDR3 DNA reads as TGTGCCAGCTCCCCCGGACTAGCGTCCTACGAGCAGTACTTC. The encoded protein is CASSPGLASYEQYF.

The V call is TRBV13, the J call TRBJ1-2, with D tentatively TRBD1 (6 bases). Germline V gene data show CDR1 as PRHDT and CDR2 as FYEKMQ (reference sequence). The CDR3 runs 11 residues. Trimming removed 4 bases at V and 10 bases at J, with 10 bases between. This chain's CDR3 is CASSWDTDYTF. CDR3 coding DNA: TGTGCCAGCAGCTGGGACACCGACTACACCTTC.

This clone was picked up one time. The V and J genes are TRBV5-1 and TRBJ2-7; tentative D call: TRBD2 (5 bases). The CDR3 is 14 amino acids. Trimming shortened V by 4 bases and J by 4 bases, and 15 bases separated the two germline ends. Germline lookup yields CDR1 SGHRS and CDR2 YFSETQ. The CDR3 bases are TGCGCCAGCAGCCGGGAAGGTAGGGAGTACGAGCAGTACTTC. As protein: CASSREGREYEQYF.

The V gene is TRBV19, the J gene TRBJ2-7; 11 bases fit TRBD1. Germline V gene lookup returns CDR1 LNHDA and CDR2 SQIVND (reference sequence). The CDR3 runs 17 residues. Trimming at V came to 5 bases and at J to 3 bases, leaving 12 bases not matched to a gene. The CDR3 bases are TGTGCCAGTAGTTACCAACGGACAGGGGGCCATCTCTACGAGCAGTACTTC. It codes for CASSYQRTGGHLYEQYF.

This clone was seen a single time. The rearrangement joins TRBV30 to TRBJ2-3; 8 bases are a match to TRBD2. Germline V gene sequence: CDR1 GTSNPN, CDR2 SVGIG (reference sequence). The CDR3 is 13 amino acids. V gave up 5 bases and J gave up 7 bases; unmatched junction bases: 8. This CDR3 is CAWGPGGPYTQYF. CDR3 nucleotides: TGTGCCTGGGGCCCGGGAGGGCCATATACGCAGTATTTT.